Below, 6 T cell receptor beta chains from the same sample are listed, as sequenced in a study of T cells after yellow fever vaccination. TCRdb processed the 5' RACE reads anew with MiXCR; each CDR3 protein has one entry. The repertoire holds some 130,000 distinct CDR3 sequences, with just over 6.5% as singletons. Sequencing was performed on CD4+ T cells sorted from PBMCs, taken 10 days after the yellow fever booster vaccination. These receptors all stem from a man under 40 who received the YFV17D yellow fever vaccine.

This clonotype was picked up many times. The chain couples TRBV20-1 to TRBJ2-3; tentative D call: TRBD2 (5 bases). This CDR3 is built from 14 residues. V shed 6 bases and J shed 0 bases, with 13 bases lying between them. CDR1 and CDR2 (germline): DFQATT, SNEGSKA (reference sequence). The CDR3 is CSASLRASTDTQYF. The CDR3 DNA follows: TGCAGTGCCTCCTTGCGGGCCAGCACAGATACGCAGTATTTT.

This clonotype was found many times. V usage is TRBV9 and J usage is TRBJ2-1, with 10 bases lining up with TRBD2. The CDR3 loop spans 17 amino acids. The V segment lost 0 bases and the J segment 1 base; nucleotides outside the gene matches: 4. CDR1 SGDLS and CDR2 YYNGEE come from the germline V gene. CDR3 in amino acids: CASSVESGRVSYNEQFF. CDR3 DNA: TGTGCCAGCAGCGTAGAGAGCGGGAGGGTTTCCTACAATGAGCAGTTCTTC. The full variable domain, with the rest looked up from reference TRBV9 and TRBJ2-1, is DSGVTQTPKHLITATGQRVTLRCSPRSGDLSVYWYQQSLDQGLQFLIQYYNGEERAKGNILERFSAQQFPDLHSELNLSSLELGDSALYFCASSVESGRVSYNEQFFGPGTRLTVL.

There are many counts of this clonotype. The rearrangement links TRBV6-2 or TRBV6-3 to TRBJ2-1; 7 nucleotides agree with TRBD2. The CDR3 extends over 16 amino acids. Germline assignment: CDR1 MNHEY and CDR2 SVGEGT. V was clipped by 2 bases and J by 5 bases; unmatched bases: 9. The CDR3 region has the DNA TGTGCCAGCAGTTACCCTGGACTAGATCCCAACAATGAGCAGTTCTTC. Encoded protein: CASSYPGLDPNNEQFF.

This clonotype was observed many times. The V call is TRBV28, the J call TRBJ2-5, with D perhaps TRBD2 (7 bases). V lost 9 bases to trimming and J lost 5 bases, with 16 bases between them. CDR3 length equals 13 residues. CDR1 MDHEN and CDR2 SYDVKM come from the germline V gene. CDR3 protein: CASKGGDRETQYF. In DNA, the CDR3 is TGTGCCAGTAAGGGGGGGGATCGCGAGACCCAGTACTTC.

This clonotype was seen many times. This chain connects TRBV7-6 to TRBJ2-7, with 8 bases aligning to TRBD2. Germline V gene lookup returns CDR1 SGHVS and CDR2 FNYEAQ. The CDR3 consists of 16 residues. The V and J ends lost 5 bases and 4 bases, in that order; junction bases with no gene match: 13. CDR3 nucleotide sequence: TGTGCCAGCAGCCCCCTAGGCCAGCGGGAGATGTACGAGCAGTACTTC. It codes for CASSPLGQREMYEQYF.

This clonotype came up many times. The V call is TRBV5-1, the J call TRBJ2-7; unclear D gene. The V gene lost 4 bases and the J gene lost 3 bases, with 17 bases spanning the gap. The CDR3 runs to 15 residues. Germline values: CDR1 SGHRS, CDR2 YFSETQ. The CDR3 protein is CASSLRVGNIYEQYF. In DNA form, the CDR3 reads TGCGCCAGCAGCCTCCGGGTGGGAAATATCTACGAGCAGTACTTC.